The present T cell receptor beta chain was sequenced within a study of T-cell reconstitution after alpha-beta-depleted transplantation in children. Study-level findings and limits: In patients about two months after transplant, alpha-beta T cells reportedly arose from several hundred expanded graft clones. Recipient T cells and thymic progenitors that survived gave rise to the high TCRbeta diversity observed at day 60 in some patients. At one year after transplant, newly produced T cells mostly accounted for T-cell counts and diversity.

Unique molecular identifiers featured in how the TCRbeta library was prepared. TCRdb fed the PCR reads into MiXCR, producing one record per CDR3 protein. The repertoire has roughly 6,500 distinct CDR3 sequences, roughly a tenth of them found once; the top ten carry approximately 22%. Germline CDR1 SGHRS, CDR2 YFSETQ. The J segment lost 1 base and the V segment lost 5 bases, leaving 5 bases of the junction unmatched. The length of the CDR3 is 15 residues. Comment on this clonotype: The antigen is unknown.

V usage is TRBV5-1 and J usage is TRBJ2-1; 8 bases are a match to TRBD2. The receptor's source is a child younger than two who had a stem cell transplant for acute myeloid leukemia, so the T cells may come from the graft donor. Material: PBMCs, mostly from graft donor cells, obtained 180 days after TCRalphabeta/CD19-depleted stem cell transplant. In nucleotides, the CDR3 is TGCGCCAGCAGGGAGACTAGCGAATCCTACAATGAGCAGTTCTTC. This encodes CASRETSESYNEQFF.